Shown below are 10 T cell receptor beta chains from a single sample sequenced in a study of shared clonotypes between healthy human individuals. The assay was immunoSEQ multiplex PCR, and TCRdb's table has in-frame clones only and misses some. Of over 1.4 million clones in the sample, roughly 96% are singletons; the top ten hold about 1%. The sequenced sample was naive CD4+ T cells sorted from blood. Subset described: CD45RA+ positively selected. These receptors came from a man aged 30 to 39 in good health.

The chain combines TRBV4-1 with TRBJ1-1, with D maybe TRBD1 (5 bases). The CDR3 covers 16 residues. In germline, CDR1 is MGHRA, CDR2 YSYEKL. The ends were cut back, 4 bases at V and 0 bases at J, with 15 bases in the middle. CDR3 coding DNA: TGCGCCAGCAGCCGCGCTCAGACAGCAATGAACACTGAAGCTTTCTTT. Translating it yields CASSRAQTAMNTEAFF.

The chain is built from TRBV2 and TRBJ2-7, with 8 nucleotides matching TRBD1. Trimming at V came to 10 bases and at J to 5 bases, leaving 13 bases not matched to a gene. Germline loops: CDR1 SNHLY, CDR2 FYNNEI. The CDR3 contains 14 residues. CDR3 amino acids: CANRPPGQDHEQYF. CDR3 DNA: TGTGCCAATCGACCCCCGGGACAGGACCACGAGCAGTACTTC.

V usage is TRBV29-1 and J usage is TRBJ2-2, with 7 positions matching TRBD2. Germline trimming cut 4 bases from V and 6 bases from J; bases unmatched to any gene: 11. Germline V gene lookup returns CDR1 SQVTM and CDR2 ANQGSEA. CDR3 size: 15 residues. Written as DNA, the CDR3 is TGCAGCGTTGCTTGGTCGCAACGGGGGGCCGGGGAGCTGTTTTTT. Translation: CSVAWSQRGAGELFF.

The chain has TRBV5-1 and TRBJ2-3; 10 bases agree with TRBD2. Germline CDR1 reads SGHRS; CDR2 reads YFSETQ. CDR3 size: 18 residues. After removal of 1 base from V and 0 bases from J, the junction contained 8 bases not matched to a gene. Here the CDR3 DNA reads TGCGCCAGCAGCTTGAAGAGGGCTAGCGGGAGTAGCACAGATACGCAGTATTTT. Its translation: CASSLKRASGSSTDTQYF.

This chain uses TRBV9 with TRBJ2-3, with 8 bases identical to TRBD2. The CDR3 is 17 amino acids. The germline V gene has CDR1 SGDLS and CDR2 YYNGEE. V lost 4 bases, J lost 5 bases, and 15 bases stayed unmatched. CDR3 loop: CASSPALAGTLGDTQYF. The CDR3, as DNA: TGTGCCAGCAGCCCCGCCTTAGCGGGAACTTTAGGAGATACGCAGTATTTT.

The chain is built from TRBV28 and TRBJ1-1; the D is unclear. V gave up 7 bases and J gave up 11 bases, with 20 bases separating them. This CDR3 comprises 13 residues. The germline CDR1 and CDR2 sequences are MDHEN and SYDVKM. CDR3 residues: CASTAGRTLGAFF. As DNA, the CDR3 is TGTGCCAGCACTGCAGGACGGACCTTGGGGGCTTTCTTT.

This clone has just a few counts. V and J are TRBV7-9 and TRBJ1-1; D is perhaps TRBD1 (5 bases). CDR1 and CDR2 from the germline V gene are SEHNR and FQNEAQ (reference sequence). This CDR3 is 13 amino acids long. The V gene lost 4 bases and the J gene lost 6 bases, with 12 bases spanning the gap. The CDR3 bases are TGTGCCAGCAGCTCAGCCGGGGGGTCTGAAGCTTTCTTT. Translation: CASSSAGGSEAFF.

The genes are TRBV19 and TRBJ1-1; D is unclear. Germline assignment: CDR1 LNHDA and CDR2 SQIVND (reference sequence). Trimming removed 5 bases from V and 2 bases from J, with 15 bases in between. This CDR3 region has 15 residues. CDR3 region: CASSAHSLPNTEAFF. CDR3 nucleotides: TGTGCCAGTAGTGCCCACAGCCTACCTAACACTGAAGCTTTCTTT.

The chain carries TRBV5-1 and TRBJ1-3; 9 bases are shared with TRBD1. V dropped 4 bases and J dropped 4; count of bases not matched to a gene: 6. This CDR3 comprises 15 residues. Germline V gene data show CDR1 as SGHRS and CDR2 as YFSETQ. The CDR3 is CASSRTGAKGNTIYF. The CDR3 DNA reads as TGCGCCAGCAGCCGGACAGGGGCAAAGGGAAACACCATATATTTT.

The rearrangement uses TRBV10-1 and TRBJ2-1, with D perhaps given as TRBD1 or TRBD2 (5 bases each). CDR3 size: 16 residues. Germline values: CDR1 WNHNN, CDR2 SYGVQD (reference sequence). The V end lost 3 bases, the J end lost 9 bases, and 21 bases lay between the germline ends. The CDR3 region has the DNA TGCGCCAGCAGTGACCTCCGGGACCCCCGGGCGGGTGAGCAGTTCTTC. It specifies CASSDLRDPRAGEQFF.